This T cell receptor beta chain stems from a study of OX40 agonist ivuxolimab in advanced cancers. V lost 5 bases and J 3 bases, leaving 10 bases between the germline ends. The CDR3 covers 14 residues. CDR1 and CDR2 from the germline V gene are MGHDK and SYGVNS. The protocol was immunoSEQ multiplex PCR, while the TCRdb copy is restricted to in-frame clones and leaves out a portion. This sample has 71,000 or so clones, with about 93% found just once. The TCR sequence derives from an adult with an advanced solid tumor such as melanoma, head and neck, liver or kidney cancer. The chain recombines TRBV25-1 with TRBJ1-4; no clear D. Sequenced material: CD4+ or CD8+ T cells sorted from blood, taken in a trial of the OX40 agonist ivuxolimab. The CDR3 DNA reads as TGTGCCAGCAGTCCCGGTCCCTCTAATGAAAAACTGTTTTTT. This encodes CASSPGPSNEKLFF.